This T cell receptor (beta chain) was recovered during a study of blood T cell repertoires in COVID-19. About the study: T cells, B-cell-depleted T cells, or PBMCs supplied cDNA or gDNA.

The germline V gene has CDR1 MNHEY and CDR2 SMNVEV (reference sequence). The CDR3 totals 15 residues. V was trimmed by 3 bases and J by 2 bases, leaving 8 bases between them. In the source study's methods: Estimation of nucleated cell counts relied on the amplification of reference gene primers. Sequencing was performed with immunoSEQ multiplex PCR; in TCRdb, only in-frame clones are kept and a portion is missing. The V and J calls and clone size are taken from that table; D and trimming were inferred from the DNA. The top ten hold under 15% of the sample, which has 110,000 to 150,000 clones, around three quarters seen once.

What was sequenced was peripheral blood. This TCR was sampled from a man older than 75 with acute or convalescent COVID-19. The chain couples TRBV27 to TRBJ2-6, with no clear D. CDR3 region: CASSLLAAGANVLTF. The CDR3, as DNA: TGTGCCAGCAGTTTGTTGGCAGCTGGGGCCAACGTCCTGACTTTC.